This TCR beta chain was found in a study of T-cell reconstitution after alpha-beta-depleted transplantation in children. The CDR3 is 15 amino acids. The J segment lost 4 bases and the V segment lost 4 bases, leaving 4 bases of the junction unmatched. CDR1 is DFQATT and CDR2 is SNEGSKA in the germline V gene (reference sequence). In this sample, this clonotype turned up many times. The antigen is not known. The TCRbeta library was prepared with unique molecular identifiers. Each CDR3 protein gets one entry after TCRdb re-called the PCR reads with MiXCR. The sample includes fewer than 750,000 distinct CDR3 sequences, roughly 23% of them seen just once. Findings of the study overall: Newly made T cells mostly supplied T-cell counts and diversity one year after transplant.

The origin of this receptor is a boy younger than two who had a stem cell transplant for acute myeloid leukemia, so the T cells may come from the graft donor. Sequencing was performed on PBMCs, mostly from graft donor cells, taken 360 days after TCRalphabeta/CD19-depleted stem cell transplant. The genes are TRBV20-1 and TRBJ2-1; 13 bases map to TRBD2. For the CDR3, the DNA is TGCAGTGCTAACATGGGACTAGCGGGGTACAATGAGCAGTTCTTC. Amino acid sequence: CSANMGLAGYNEQFF.